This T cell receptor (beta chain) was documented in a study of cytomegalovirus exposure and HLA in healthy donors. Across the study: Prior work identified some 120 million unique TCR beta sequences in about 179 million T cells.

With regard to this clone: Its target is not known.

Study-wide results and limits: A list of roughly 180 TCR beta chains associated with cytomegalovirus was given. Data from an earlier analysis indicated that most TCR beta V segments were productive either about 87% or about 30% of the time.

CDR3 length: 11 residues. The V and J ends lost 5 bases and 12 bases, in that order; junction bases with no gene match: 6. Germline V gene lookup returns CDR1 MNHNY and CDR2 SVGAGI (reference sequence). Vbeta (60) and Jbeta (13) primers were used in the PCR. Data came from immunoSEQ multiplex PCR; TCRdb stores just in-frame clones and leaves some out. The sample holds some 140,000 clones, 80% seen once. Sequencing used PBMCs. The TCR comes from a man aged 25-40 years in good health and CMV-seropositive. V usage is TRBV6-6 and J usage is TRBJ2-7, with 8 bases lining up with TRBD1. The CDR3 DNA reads TGTGCCAGCAGTCAGGACAGGGTTTTGTACTTC. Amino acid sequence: CASSQDRVLYF.